The rows below give T cell receptor beta chains drawn from one sample of a study of a mutant IDH1 vaccine in newly diagnosed glioma. Measured with immunoSEQ multiplex PCR; TCRdb has only the in-frame clones, and not every one. The sample consists of over 30,000 clones, 80% of them appearing once. This sample comprised peripheral blood mononuclear cells (PBMCs), obtained from a glioma patient treated with radiotherapy, temozolomide or both. The receptors were sampled from a man aged 50 to 59 with glioma. Some clones in this sample may be carry-over from other donors' samples. The CDR3 runs from the conserved cysteine through the conserved F or W. A D gene is named only where the DNA matches it firmly. Where a row states a size, it is once, few, many or the class of an expanded clone; other rows omit it.

abundance	d_gene	v_gene	j_gene	CDR3nt	CDR3aa
-	-	TRBV7-2	TRBJ1-1	TGTGCCAGCAGCTTAGTACCAAGCATGAACACTGAAGCTTTCTTT	CASSLVPSMNTEAFF
-	-	TRBV10-3	TRBJ1-2	TGTGCCATCAGTGAGCGGGGAGAGGCTGATGGCTACACCTTC	CAISERGEADGYTF
-	TRBD2	TRBV19	TRBJ2-1	TGTGCCAGTTCATGGACTAGCAGGGATGAGCAGTTCTTC	CASSWTSRDEQFF
-	TRBD2	TRBV29-1	TRBJ2-1	TGCAGTTGGGGGAGCGGGACCATACTTCGGGGTGAGCAGTTCTTC	CSWGSGTILRGEQFF
-	TRBD2	TRBV14	TRBJ2-3	TGTGCCAGCACCCCGCGGGGGGGCTCGCATACGCAGTATTTT	CASTPRGGSHTQYF
-	-	TRBV2	TRBJ2-7	TGTGCCAGCAGTGAAGGGCACTACGAGCAGTACTTC	CASSEGHYEQYF
-	-	TRBV5-8	TRBJ1-5	TGTGCCAGCAGTCAGGCCTCTACCCCTAGCAATCAGCCCCAGCATTTT	CASSQASTPSNQPQHF
-	-	TRBV14	TRBJ2-7	TGTGCCAGCAGCCCCCTACAATCTAACCCCTCATACGAGCAGTACTTC	CASSPLQSNPSYEQYF
-	TRBD1	TRBV19	TRBJ1-5	TGTGCCAGTAGTCGGACAGGGATAATCGATCAGCCCCAGCATTTT	CASSRTGIIDQPQHF
-	-	TRBV7-7	TRBJ2-5	TGTGCCAGCAGCTTAGCTGGTCTAGCCCAAGAGACCCAGTACTTC	CASSLAGLAQETQYF
few	TRBD2	TRBV5-1	TRBJ2-1	TGCGCCAGCAGCAGCGGGAGGGCGTACAATGAGCAGTTCTTC	CASSSGRAYNEQFF
-	-	TRBV4-3	TRBJ1-2	TGCGCCAGCAGCCAAGATTTACGAATGGAGGGCTACACCTTC	CASSQDLRMEGYTF
-	-	TRBV6-5	TRBJ1-4	TGTGCCAGCAGTTACGGACGAACAACTGAAAAACTGTTTTTT	CASSYGRTTEKLFF